This TCR beta chain was sequenced in a study of a mutant IDH1 vaccine in newly diagnosed glioma. Worth noting for this clone: Its antigen is currently unknown.

Time point noted: week 35, safety follow-up. It was 300 ug of mutant IDH1 20-mer peptide that made up each vaccine dose, given with topical imiquimod. CDR3 length: 14 residues. Germline V lookup: CDR1 LNHDA, CDR2 SQIVND (reference sequence). The ends were cut back, 3 bases at V and 7 bases at J, with 16 bases in the middle. Generated by immunoSEQ multiplex PCR, the TCRdb table keeps only in-frame clones and is missing some. The sample holds 60,000 to 75,000 clones, around nine tenths seen once. The sequence came from a man aged 25-45 years with glioma. The rearrangement joins TRBV19 to TRBJ2-7; TRBD2 might be the D (6 bases). The input for sequencing was PBMCs, taken from a glioma patient whose treatment included an IDH1 peptide vaccine. The CDR3 here is CASSITTRGSEQYF. Written as DNA, the CDR3 is TGTGCCAGTAGTATTACGACTAGAGGGTCGGAGCAGTACTTC.